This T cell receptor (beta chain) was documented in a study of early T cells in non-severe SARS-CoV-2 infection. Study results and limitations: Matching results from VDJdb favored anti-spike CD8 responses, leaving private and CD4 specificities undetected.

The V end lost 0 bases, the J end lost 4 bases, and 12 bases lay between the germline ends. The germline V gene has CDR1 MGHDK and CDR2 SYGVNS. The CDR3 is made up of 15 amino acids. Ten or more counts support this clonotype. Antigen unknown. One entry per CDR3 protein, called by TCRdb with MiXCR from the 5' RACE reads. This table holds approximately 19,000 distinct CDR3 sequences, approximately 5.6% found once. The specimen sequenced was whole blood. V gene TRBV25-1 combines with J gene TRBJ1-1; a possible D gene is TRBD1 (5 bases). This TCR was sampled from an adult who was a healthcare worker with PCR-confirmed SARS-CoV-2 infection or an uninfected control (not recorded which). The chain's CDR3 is CASSEYARGSTEAFF. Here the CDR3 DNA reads TGTGCCAGCAGTGAATACGCGCGGGGGAGCACTGAAGCTTTCTTT.